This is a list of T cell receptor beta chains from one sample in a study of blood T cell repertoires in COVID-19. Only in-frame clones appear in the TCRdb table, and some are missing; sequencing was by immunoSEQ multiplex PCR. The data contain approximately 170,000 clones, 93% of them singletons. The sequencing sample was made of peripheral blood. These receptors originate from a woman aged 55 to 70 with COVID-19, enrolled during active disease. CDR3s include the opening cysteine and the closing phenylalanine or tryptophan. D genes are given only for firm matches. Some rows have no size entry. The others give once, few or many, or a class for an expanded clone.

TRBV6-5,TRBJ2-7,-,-,CANPTHRNYEQYF,TGTGCCAACCCTACCCACAGAAACTACGAGCAGTACTTC
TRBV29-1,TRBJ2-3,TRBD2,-,CSVASGGSTDTQYF,TGCAGCGTTGCTAGCGGGGGTAGCACAGATACGCAGTATTTT
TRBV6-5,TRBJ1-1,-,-,CASSYFLTGGETEAFF,TGTGCCAGCAGTTACTTCTTAACTGGGGGGGAGACTGAAGCTTTCTTT
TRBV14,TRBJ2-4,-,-,CASSPRDYFDIQYF,TGTGCCAGCAGCCCCAGAGACTACTTTGACATTCAGTACTTC
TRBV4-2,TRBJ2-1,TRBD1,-,CASSSLDRVNEQFF,TGTGCCAGCAGCTCGCTTGACAGGGTCAATGAGCAGTTCTTC
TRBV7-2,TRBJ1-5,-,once,CASSFGQKGQPQHF,TGTGCCAGCAGCTTTGGGCAAAAGGGGCAGCCCCAGCATTTT
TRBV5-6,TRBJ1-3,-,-,CASRGAGNTIYF,TGTGCCAGCCGGGGGGCTGGAAACACCATATATTTT
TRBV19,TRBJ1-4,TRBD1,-,CASKTGQGNEKLFF,TGTGCCAGTAAAACGGGACAGGGGAATGAAAAACTGTTTTTT
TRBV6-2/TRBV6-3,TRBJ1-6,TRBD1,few,CASSYHGQGYSPLHF,TGTGCCAGCAGTTACCATGGACAGGGTTATTCACCCCTCCACTTT
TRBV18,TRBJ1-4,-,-,CASSPRADNEKLFF,TGTGCCAGCTCACCACGGGCAGATAATGAAAAACTGTTTTTT
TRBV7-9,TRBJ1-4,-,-,CASSLAGGEEKLFF,TGTGCCAGCAGCTTAGCGGGCGGGGAGGAAAAACTGTTTTTT
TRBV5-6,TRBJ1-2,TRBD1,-,CASSFLGGLETGIYGYTF,TGTGCCAGCAGCTTTCTTGGGGGGCTCGAGACAGGGATCTATGGCTACACCTTC
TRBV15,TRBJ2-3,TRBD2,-,CATSRDVSGGHTDTQYF,TGTGCCACCAGCAGAGATGTTAGCGGGGGCCACACAGATACGCAGTATTTT
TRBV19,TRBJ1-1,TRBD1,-,CASTTRTGDTEAFF,TGTGCCAGTACCACTAGAACAGGGGACACTGAAGCTTTCTTT
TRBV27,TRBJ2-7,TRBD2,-,CASSGTSGRRAYEQYF,TGTGCCAGCAGTGGGACTAGCGGGCGGAGAGCCTACGAGCAGTACTTC
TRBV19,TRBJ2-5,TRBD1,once,CASSTGQGQAETQYF,TGTGCCAGTAGTACGGGACAGGGACAGGCGGAGACCCAGTACTTC
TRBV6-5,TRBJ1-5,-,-,CASSREGIGNQPQHF,TGTGCCAGCAGTAGGGAGGGAATAGGCAATCAGCCCCAGCATTTT
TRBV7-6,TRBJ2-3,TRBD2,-,CASSHRLAGITDTQYF,TGTGCCAGCAGCCACAGACTAGCGGGGATCACAGATACGCAGTATTTT
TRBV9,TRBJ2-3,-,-,CASSALRETQYF,TGTGCCAGCAGCGCCCTTCGGGAAACGCAGTATTTT
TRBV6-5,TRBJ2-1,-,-,CASGPYNEQFF,TGTGCCAGCGGCCCTTACAATGAGCAGTTCTTC
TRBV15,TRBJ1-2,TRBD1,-,CATSRKGQSNYGYTF,TGTGCCACCAGCAGAAAGGGACAGAGTAACTATGGCTACACCTTC
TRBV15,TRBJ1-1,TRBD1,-,CATSRRSFVGQSNTEAFF,TGTGCCACCAGCAGGAGGTCCTTTGTGGGACAGTCGAACACTGAAGCTTTCTTT
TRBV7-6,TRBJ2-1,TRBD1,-,CASSLVGTGRTYNEQFF,TGTGCCAGCAGCTTAGTAGGGACAGGGAGGACCTACAATGAGCAGTTCTTC
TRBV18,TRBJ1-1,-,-,CASERAANTEAFF,TGTGCCAGTGAGAGGGCAGCGAACACTGAAGCTTTCTTT
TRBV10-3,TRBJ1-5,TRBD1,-,CAISESGTVQPQHF,TGTGCCATCAGTGAGTCCGGGACAGTTCAGCCCCAGCATTTT
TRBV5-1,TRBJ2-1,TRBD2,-,CASTSGGGWVNEQFF,TGCGCCAGCACCTCAGGCGGGGGGTGGGTCAATGAGCAGTTCTTC
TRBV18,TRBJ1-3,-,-,CASSPLTGNGNTIYF,TGTGCCAGCTCACCACTGACCGGGAACGGAAACACCATATATTTT
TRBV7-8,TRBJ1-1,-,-,CASSLVGGWNVNTEAFF,TGTGCCAGCAGCTTAGTAGGGGGTTGGAATGTGAACACTGAAGCTTTCTTT
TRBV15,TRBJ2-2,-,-,CATSGRLTGELFF,TGTGCCACCAGCGGAAGACTCACCGGGGAGCTGTTTTTT
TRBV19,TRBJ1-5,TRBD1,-,CASSIPGQGTNQPQHF,TGTGCCAGTAGTATTCCGGGACAGGGGACCAATCAGCCCCAGCATTTT
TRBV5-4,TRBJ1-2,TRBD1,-,CASSWIGTGDYGYTF,TGTGCCAGCAGCTGGATCGGGACAGGAGACTATGGCTACACCTTC
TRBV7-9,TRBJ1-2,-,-,CASSLTMGYGYTF,TGTGCCAGCAGCTTAACTATGGGCTATGGCTACACCTTC
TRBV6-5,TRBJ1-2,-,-,CASDRTAANYGYTF,TGTGCCAGCGATCGGACAGCCGCTAACTATGGCTACACCTTC
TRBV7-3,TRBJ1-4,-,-,CASSAQGGEKLFF,TGTGCCAGCAGCGCACAGGGAGGGGAAAAACTGTTTTTT
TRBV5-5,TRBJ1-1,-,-,CASSPTRSNRDRTEAFF,TGTGCCAGCAGCCCTACTAGATCAAACAGGGACCGCACTGAAGCTTTCTTT
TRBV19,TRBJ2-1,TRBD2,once,CASSPYRLAGGREQFF,TGTGCCAGTAGTCCGTACAGACTAGCGGGGGGACGTGAGCAGTTCTTC
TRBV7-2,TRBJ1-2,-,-,CASSTSGAYGYTF,TGTGCCAGCAGCACCTCAGGGGCCTATGGCTACACCTTC
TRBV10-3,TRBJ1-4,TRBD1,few,CAISGQGLGNEKLFF,TGTGCCATCAGTGGACAGGGGTTGGGTAATGAAAAACTGTTTTTT
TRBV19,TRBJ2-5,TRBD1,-,CASSTGGKRETQYF,TGTGCCAGTAGTACAGGGGGCAAGCGAGAGACCCAGTACTTC
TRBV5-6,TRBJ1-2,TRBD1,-,CASSFAGTDGYTF,TGTGCCAGCAGCTTTGCCGGGACAGATGGCTACACCTTC
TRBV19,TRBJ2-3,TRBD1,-,CASSPGQGDFRGTDTQYF,TGTGCCAGTAGCCCGGGACAGGGGGACTTCCGTGGCACAGATACGCAGTATTTT
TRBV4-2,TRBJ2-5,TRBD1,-,CASSPRTRTGPTQETQYF,TGTGCCAGCAGCCCCCGAACCAGGACAGGGCCCACCCAAGAGACCCAGTACTTC
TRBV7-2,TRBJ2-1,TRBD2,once,CASSLAAGEVRRGFF,TGTGCCAGCAGCTTAGCAGCGGGGGAAGTGAGGAGGGGGTTCTTC
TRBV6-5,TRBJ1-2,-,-,CASTPRGGHGYTF,TGTGCCAGCACCCCAAGGGGGGGTCATGGCTACACCTTC
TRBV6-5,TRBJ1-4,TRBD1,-,CASSFQGANEKLFF,TGTGCCAGCAGTTTCCAGGGGGCTAATGAAAAACTGTTTTTT
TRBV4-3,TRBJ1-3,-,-,CASSQELARASGNTIYF,TGCGCCAGCAGCCAAGAGTTGGCCAGGGCCTCTGGAAACACCATATATTTT
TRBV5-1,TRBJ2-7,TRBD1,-,CASSTGTALYEQYF,TGCGCCAGCAGCACCGGGACAGCCCTTTACGAGCAGTACTTC
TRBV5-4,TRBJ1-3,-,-,CASSFGGSSGNTIYF,TGTGCCAGCAGCTTCGGGGGGAGCTCTGGAAACACCATATATTTT
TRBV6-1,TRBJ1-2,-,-,CASSERALGSGYTF,TGTGCCAGCAGTGAAAGGGCCCTAGGGAGTGGCTACACCTTC
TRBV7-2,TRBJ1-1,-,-,CASSLTGMNTEAFF,TGTGCCAGCAGCTTAACGGGGATGAACACTGAAGCTTTCTTT
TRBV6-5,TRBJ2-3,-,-,CAGRIGVGTDTQYF,TGTGCCGGACGGATAGGGGTTGGCACAGATACGCAGTATTTT
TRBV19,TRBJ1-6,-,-,CASSIRPGGNSPLHF,TGTGCCAGTAGTATACGTCCGGGGGGGAATTCACCCCTCCACTTT